A single sample is the source of the 25 T cell receptor beta chains below, sequenced in a study of blood T cell repertoires in COVID-19. Generated by immunoSEQ multiplex PCR, the TCRdb table keeps only in-frame clones and is missing some. The sample yields 500,000 or so clones, 75% to 90% seen once. Sequenced sample: PBMCs or T cells enriched from blood (not recorded which). These receptors came from a young woman who had recovered from COVID-19.

V and J are TRBV4-1 and TRBJ2-3; 8 bases agree with TRBD1. There are 17 residues in the CDR3. Germline trimming cut 3 bases from V and 0 bases from J; bases unmatched to any gene: 8. Germline CDR1 MGHRA, CDR2 YSYEKL. As DNA, the CDR3 is TGCGCCAGCAGCCACTTTCCCGGGACAGGAAGCACAGATACGCAGTATTTT. This codes for CASSHFPGTGSTDTQYF.

The V call is TRBV2, the J call TRBJ1-1, with 8 bases aligning to TRBD1. The CDR3 spans 13 residues. The germline CDR1 and CDR2 sequences are SNHLY and FYNNEI. V was clipped by 7 bases and J by 6 bases; unmatched bases: 7. The CDR3 nucleotides read TGTGCCAGCACAGGGGGCGCTTTAGCTGAAGCTTTCTTT. This sequence encodes CASTGGALAEAFF.

V gene TRBV5-1 combines with J gene TRBJ2-3, with unresolved D. The germline V gene encodes CDR1 SGHRS and CDR2 YFSETQ. Deletions cut 2 bases from V and 4 bases from J, with 11 bases between. CDR3 length: 14 residues. The CDR3 DNA follows: TGCGCCAGCAGCTTTGTATCCTCTCCAGATACGCAGTATTTT. It is translated as CASSFVSSPDTQYF.

This clone was detected once. The J gene is TRBJ2-2, the V gene TRBV7-9, with 9 bases that match TRBD1. Per the germline V gene, CDR1 is SEHNR and CDR2 is FQNEAQ (reference sequence). The CDR3 length is 17 residues. Trimming took 2 bases from V and 2 from J; bases not matched to a gene: 6. The CDR3, as DNA: TGTGCCAGCAGCTTAAGAGGGACAGGGTCCAACACCGGGGAGCTGTTTTTT. This translates into CASSLRGTGSNTGELFF.

The chain links TRBV2 to TRBJ2-1, with 11 bases that match TRBD2. The CDR3 spans 15 residues. Trimming took 4 bases from V and 4 from J; bases not matched to a gene: 3. In germline, CDR1 is SNHLY, CDR2 FYNNEI. CDR3 region: CASSGLAGGYNEQFF. DNA of the CDR3: TGTGCCAGCAGTGGGCTAGCGGGGGGATACAATGAGCAGTTCTTC. The full variable domain, its missing parts supplied by reference TRBV2 and TRBJ2-1, is EPEVTQTPSHQVTQMGQEVILRCVPISNHLYFYWYRQILGQKVEFLVSFYNNEISEKSEIFDDQFSVERPDGSNFTLKIRSTKLEDSAMYFCASSGLAGGYNEQFFGPGTRLTVL.

The chain employs TRBV5-1 and TRBJ2-1; D might be TRBD1 (5 bases). CDR1 is SGHRS and CDR2 is YFSETQ in the germline V gene. The V end was cut by 4 bases, the J end by 2 bases, with 10 bases between. This CDR3 comprises 14 residues. CDR3 region: CASSTMTAYNEQFF. Here the CDR3 DNA reads TGCGCCAGCAGCACCATGACAGCCTACAATGAGCAGTTCTTC.

This rearrangement joins TRBV6-6 to TRBJ2-1; the match to TRBD1 covers 7 bases. The trim removed 4 bases at V and 5 bases at J, leaving 8 bases unmatched. Germline V CDR1 and CDR2: MNHNY, SVGAGI (reference sequence). This CDR3 has 15 residues. CDR3 bases: TGTGCCAGCAGTTTCCCGGGACAGAAGGACAATGAGCAGTTCTTC. Translation gives CASSFPGQKDNEQFF.

In this sample, this clone turned up once. The chain uses TRBV2 and TRBJ2-3; D not certain. The CDR3 is 12 residues long. V gave up 9 bases and J gave up 4 bases, with 11 bases separating them. Germline V gene lookup returns CDR1 SNHLY and CDR2 FYNNEI. The chain's CDR3 is CARREAADTQYF. The CDR3 DNA sequence: TGTGCCAGGCGAGAGGCGGCAGATACGCAGTATTTT.

This chain links TRBV4-2 with TRBJ2-7, with D unclear. This CDR3 is 14 amino acids long. V was shortened by 0 bases and J by 2 bases, with 8 bases between the two germline ends. Germline lookup yields CDR1 LGHNA and CDR2 YNFKEQ. CDR3 DNA sequence: TGTGCCAGCAGCCAAGACCCTAGTACCTACGAGCAGTACTTC. This encodes CASSQDPSTYEQYF.

V usage is TRBV19 and J usage is TRBJ2-2; TRBD1 agrees at 8 bases. Germline loops: CDR1 LNHDA, CDR2 SQIVND (reference sequence). This CDR3 has 16 amino acids. V trimming: 4 bases; J trimming: 5 bases; junction bases outside the gene matches: 9. CDR3 in amino acids: CASSKGRGLGTGELFF. The CDR3 DNA reads TGTGCCAGTAGTAAGGGCAGGGGGCTGGGGACCGGGGAGCTGTTTTTT.

The V gene is TRBV11-2, the J gene TRBJ1-1; 8 bases are shared with TRBD1. Per the germline V gene, CDR1 is SGHAT and CDR2 is FQNNGV. V lost 1 base, J lost 1 base, and 11 bases stayed unmatched. CDR3 length equals 18 residues. The CDR3 loop reads CASSLARPTGTGNTEAFF. CDR3 DNA: TGTGCCAGCAGCTTAGCTAGACCCACGGGGACAGGGAACACTGAAGCTTTCTTT.

The chain combines TRBV6-5 with TRBJ1-4; 7 nucleotides agree with TRBD1. Trimming at V came to 4 bases and at J to 7 bases, leaving 9 bases not matched to a gene. The CDR3 has 15 residues. Germline V gene data show CDR1 as MNHEY and CDR2 as SVGAGI. The CDR3 region has the DNA TGTGCCAGCAGTTCCAAACCCCAGGGGGGTGAAAAACTGTTTTTT. It specifies CASSSKPQGGEKLFF.

V gene TRBV6-5 combines with J gene TRBJ1-4, with D perhaps TRBD1 (6 bases). V was clipped by 5 bases and J by 12 bases, with 19 bases between them. The CDR3 totals 14 residues. Germline values: CDR1 MNHEY, CDR2 SVGAGI. CDR3 in DNA: TGTGCCAGCAGTACCCGGGACAACGATGGAGAACTGTTTTTT. This sequence encodes CASSTRDNDGELFF.

The rearrangement uses TRBV10-1 and TRBJ2-7; TRBD2 is a possible D gene (5 bases). This CDR3 spans 11 amino acids. Trimming left V 10 bases short and J 4 bases short, with 11 bases between. From germline, CDR1 is WNHNN and CDR2 SYGVQD (reference sequence). As DNA, the CDR3 is TGCGCCACCCTACTAGATTACGAGCAGTACTTC. Translated: CATLLDYEQYF.

The chain couples TRBV11-2 to TRBJ2-1, with 7 bases aligning to TRBD2. The ends lost 7 bases at V and 5 bases at J; junction bases unmatched: 11. There are 15 residues in the CDR3. The germline V gene encodes CDR1 SGHAT and CDR2 FQNNGV. The CDR3 protein is CASTSSGTMNNEQFF. CDR3 bases: TGTGCCAGCACCAGTTCCGGGACTATGAACAATGAGCAGTTCTTC.

The V and J genes are TRBV28 and TRBJ1-4; 9 bases are a match to TRBD1. With 7 bases clipped from V and 0 bases from J, the junction kept 12 bases outside the gene matches. The V gene's germline CDR1 is MDHEN and CDR2 SYDVKM. The CDR3 covers 18 residues. This CDR3 is CASIRTGTGFATNEKLFF. The CDR3 nucleotides are TGTGCCAGCATCCGAACCGGGACAGGGTTCGCAACTAATGAAAAACTGTTTTTT.

The chain combines TRBV12-3 or TRBV12-4 with TRBJ2-1, with TRBD2 identical over 11 bases. There are 13 residues in the CDR3. The junction had 4 bases not matched to a gene; V was cut back by 6 bases and J by 9 bases. CDR3 sequence (DNA): TGTGCCAGCAGCCATGGGACTAGCGGTGAGCAGTTCTTC. Its translation is CASSHGTSGEQFF.

This clone was counted only a few times. The chain couples TRBV29-1 to TRBJ2-1, with 8 bases aligning to TRBD2. V trimming: 8 bases; J trimming: 4 bases; junction bases outside the gene matches: 7. The CDR3 consists of 13 residues. The germline CDR1 and CDR2 sequences are SQVTM and ANQGSEA. CDR3 bases: TGCAGCTCCATGGCGGGGGGTTACAATGAGCAGTTCTTC. It specifies CSSMAGGYNEQFF.

This clone has just one count. The genes are TRBV12-3 or TRBV12-4 and TRBJ1-1, with D unclear. The CDR3 totals 13 residues. The V end lost 2 bases, the J end lost 0 bases, and 4 bases lay between the germline ends. The CDR3 nucleotides read TGTGCCAGCAGTTTACAGATGAACACTGAAGCTTTCTTT. Translated: CASSLQMNTEAFF.

This rearrangement joins TRBV28 to TRBJ2-7, with a weak D call TRBD2 (5 bases). Trimming took 5 bases from V and 2 from J, leaving 13 bases between them. The CDR3 sequence is 14 residues long. Germline lookup yields CDR1 MDHEN and CDR2 SYDVKM. In nucleotides, the CDR3 is TGTGCCAGCAGTCCTAGCTTGGTCGCCTACGAGCAGTACTTC. As protein: CASSPSLVAYEQYF.

The chain carries TRBV7-2 and TRBJ2-1, with a weak D call TRBD1 (6 bases). Trimming pared 1 base from V and 9 bases from J, leaving 16 bases between. The CDR3 runs 15 residues. Germline CDR1 and CDR2: SGHTA and FQGNSA. CDR3 coding DNA: TGTGCCAGCAGCTTAGATTCAGGGGTACTAGGTGAGCAGTTCTTC. Protein sequence: CASSLDSGVLGEQFF. The full variable domain, completed using reference TRBV7-2 and TRBJ2-1, is GAGVSQSPSNKVTEKGKDVELRCDPISGHTALYWYRQSLGQGLEFLIYFQGNSAPDKSGLPSDRFSAERTGGSVSTLTIQRTQQEDSAVYLCASSLDSGVLGEQFFGPGTRLTVL.

CDR3 in amino acids: CAWSGGLFNSPLHF. CDR3 nucleotides: TGTGCCTGGAGCGGAGGCCTATTCAATTCACCCCTCCACTTT. The J gene is TRBJ1-6, the V gene TRBV30; D remains unclear. The CDR3 consists of 14 residues. Trimming left V 3 bases short and J 7 bases short, with 13 bases between. CDR1 is GTSNPN, CDR2 SVGIG, per germline (reference sequence). Supplemented by reference TRBV30 and TRBJ1-6, the full variable domain reads SQTIHQWPATLVQPVGSPLSLECTVEGTSNPNLYWYRQAAGRGLQLLFYSVGIGQISSEVPQNLSASRPQDRQFILSSKKLLLSDSGFYLCAWSGGLFNSPLHFGNGTRLTVT.

The chain carries TRBV24-1 and TRBJ1-2; D is unresolved. Looked up from germline, CDR1 is KGHDR and CDR2 is SFDVKD. The germline V and J ends were trimmed by 6 bases and 3 bases, with 10 bases remaining between them. CDR3 length: 13 amino acids. The CDR3 DNA reads TGTGCCACCAGTAGTTACCGGGACTATGGCTACACCTTC. Amino acids: CATSSYRDYGYTF.

This clone has only one observation. V is TRBV3-1 (or the pseudogene TRBV3-2) and J is TRBJ2-7; 9 positions match TRBD2. Germline CDR1 reads LGHDT; CDR2 reads YNNKEL (reference sequence). The trim removed 1 base at V and 0 bases at J, leaving 1 base unmatched. This CDR3 spans 15 amino acids. In nucleotides, the CDR3 is TGTGCCAGCAGCCAAGGACTAGCGGTCTCCTACGAGCAGTACTTC. This gives the protein CASSQGLAVSYEQYF.

The chain has TRBV6-5 and TRBJ2-2; 7 positions match TRBD2. There are 14 residues in the CDR3. Trimming took 5 bases from V and 1 from J; bases not matched to a gene: 1. From germline, CDR1 is MNHEY and CDR2 SVGAGI. The CDR3 DNA sequence: TGTGCCAGCAGTAAGCGGGAGAACACCGGGGAGCTGTTTTTT. Translating it yields CASSKRENTGELFF.